The rows below give T cell receptor beta chains drawn from one sample of a study of cytomegalovirus exposure and HLA in healthy donors. Method: immunoSEQ multiplex PCR; TCRdb's copy keeps in-frame clones and lacks some. Here the sample spans 100,000 to 150,000 clones, roughly nine tenths being singletons. Sequencing was carried out using PBMCs. All receptors derive from a woman younger than 35 in good health and CMV-seronegative. Both conserved end residues are part of each CDR3. The order of the fields is D gene, J gene, clone size, V gene, CDR3 DNA, CDR3 protein. A D gene is named only where the DNA matches it firmly. Some rows mark clone size as missing; the rest say once, few, many or name a class of expanded clone.

>TRBD1|TRBJ2-3|.|TRBV5-1
TGCGCCAGCAGCCCCGGGACAGCTAGCACAGATACGCAGTATTTT
CASSPGTASTDTQYF
>TRBD1|TRBJ1-5|once|TRBV19
TGTGCCAGTAGTATAGTAAGGGGCCCCACAGGGGGTCAGCCCCAGCATTTT
CASSIVRGPTGGQPQHF
>TRBD2|TRBJ2-3|.|TRBV7-2
TGTGCCAGCAGCTCCTCCGGGACTAGCTCAGATACGCAGTATTTT
CASSSSGTSSDTQYF
>.|TRBJ2-1|.|TRBV4-1
TGCGCCAGCAGCCTGAGGGATGAGCAGTTCTTC
CASSLRDEQFF
>TRBD2|TRBJ2-1|.|TRBV5-6
TGTGCCAGCAGTCCTCGGACTAGCGGGAGTCATGAGCAGTTCTTC
CASSPRTSGSHEQFF
>.|TRBJ1-1|.|TRBV6-5
TGTGCCAGCAGAATCACAGTCATGAACACTGAAGCTTTCTTT
CASRITVMNTEAFF
>.|TRBJ1-5|.|TRBV2
TGTGCCAGTCAACAGGGAGAGGATCAGCCCCAGCATTTT
CASQQGEDQPQHF
>TRBD2|TRBJ2-2|.|TRBV25-1
TGTGCCAGCAGGACAGGACTAGCGGAGGAGAACACCGGGGAGCTGTTTTTT
CASRTGLAEENTGELFF
>.|TRBJ2-5|.|TRBV14
TGTGCCAGCAGCCAAGTCCGGGAGACCCAGTACTTC
CASSQVRETQYF
>.|TRBJ1-2|.|TRBV19
TGTGCCAGTAGTAGGCTCTCCGGGACTACCAACTATGGCTACACCTTC
CASSRLSGTTNYGYTF
>.|TRBJ2-1|.|TRBV5-5
TGTGCCAGCAGCTTGGACAGCCAATTCTACAATGAGCAGTTCTTC
CASSLDSQFYNEQFF
>.|TRBJ1-1|.|TRBV7-9
TGTGCCAGCAGCTTGACCAGGGGGAACACTGAAGCTTTCTTT
CASSLTRGNTEAFF
>.|TRBJ2-2|.|TRBV28
TGTGCCAGCGCGGGCCTTTTCGGACAGCGTAACACCGGGGAGCTGTTTTTT
CASAGLFGQRNTGELFF
>.|TRBJ2-1|.|TRBV5-1
TGCGCCAGCAGCTTGGACCTGACTCCGAGCTCCTACAATGAGCAGTTCTTC
CASSLDLTPSSYNEQFF
>.|TRBJ2-5|.|TRBV4-1
TGCGCCAGCAGCCAAGTACTGGGCAATCCCCAAGAGACCCAGTACTTC
CASSQVLGNPQETQYF
>TRBD1|TRBJ2-3|.|TRBV27
TGTGCCACTAAGGGACAGGGCACAGATACGCAGTATTTT
CATKGQGTDTQYF
>TRBD1|TRBJ2-1|.|TRBV19
TGTGCCAGTAGAGACAGGGCCTACAATGAGCAGTTCTTC
CASRDRAYNEQFF
>.|TRBJ2-7|.|TRBV5-5
TGTGCCAGCAGCGGGTGGAGGGGGCGAGGCCCCTACGAGCAGTACTTC
CASSGWRGRGPYEQYF
>TRBD2|TRBJ2-2|.|TRBV28
TGTGCCAGCAGTATAATCGGACTAGGCTCGGCGACGGGGGAGCTGTTTTTT
CASSIIGLGSATGELFF
>TRBD1|TRBJ1-1|.|TRBV5-1
TGCGCCAGCAGCGCGACAGGGGGGGCCACTGAAGCTTTCTTT
CASSATGGATEAFF
>.|TRBJ1-2|.|TRBV28
TGTGCCAGCAGTTTAGACAGCTATGGCTACACCTTC
CASSLDSYGYTF
>TRBD2|TRBJ2-1|.|TRBV19
TGTGCCAGTAGGCGGGAGATCGGGCATGAGCAGTTCTTC
CASRREIGHEQFF
>.|TRBJ2-3|.|TRBV9
TGTGCCAGCAGCGGAGACACAGATACGCAGTATTTT
CASSGDTDTQYF
>.|TRBJ2-2|.|TRBV28
TGTGCCAGCAGTTTATGGGGCAGGGTCACCGGGGAGCTGTTTTTT
CASSLWGRVTGELFF
>.|TRBJ1-5|.|TRBV27
TGTGCCAGCAGTAGAATCTTCGGGGGTCGGAATCAGCCCCAGCATTTT
CASSRIFGGRNQPQHF
>.|TRBJ2-7|.|TRBV6-6
TGTGCCAGCAGTCCTGGAGCGGGTAGCTCCTACGAGCAGTACTTC
CASSPGAGSSYEQYF
>.|TRBJ1-5|.|TRBV28
TGTGCCAGCAGTTTCAGTTTCATCTCGGGCAGGAGGGGAAATCAGCCCCAGCATTTT
CASSFSFISGRRGNQPQHF
>TRBD1|TRBJ2-5|few|TRBV5-1
TGCGCCAGCAGCTCACAAACAGGGGCGCAAGAGACCCAGTACTTC
CASSSQTGAQETQYF
>.|TRBJ2-1|.|TRBV27
TGTGCCAGTCAATTTAGCGGAGCAGCATACAATGAGCAGTTCTTC
CASQFSGAAYNEQFF
>TRBD1|TRBJ2-5|once|TRBV27
TGTGCCAGCGGACAGGGGTCCCAATACTTC
CASGQGSQYF
>.|TRBJ2-1|.|TRBV7-3
TGTGCCAGCAGCTTAAGAGGGACTGGGTCCTACAATGAGCAGTTCTTC
CASSLRGTGSYNEQFF
>.|TRBJ2-3|.|TRBV9
TGTGCCAGCAGCGTAGGCGCGGGCCACACAGATACGCAGTATTTT
CASSVGAGHTDTQYF
>.|TRBJ1-4|few|TRBV5-1
TGCGCCAGCAGCTTGGGGGCGGCGGGGGAAAAACTGTTTTTT
CASSLGAAGEKLFF
>TRBD1|TRBJ2-1|.|TRBV5-1
TGCGCCAGCAGCTTGACGACAGGGTCCATTGAGCAGTTCTTC
CASSLTTGSIEQFF
>.|TRBJ1-1|.|TRBV19
TGTGCCAGTAGTATCGGGGGGGCGGACACTGAAGCTTTCTTT
CASSIGGADTEAFF
>TRBD1|TRBJ2-1|.|TRBV5-6
TGTGCCAGCAGCTTTCCTGGACAGGGCAGGCATGAGCAGTTCTTC
CASSFPGQGRHEQFF
>.|TRBJ2-7|.|TRBV19
TGTGCCAGTAGTATAGGGTCGGGCTACGAGCAGTACTTC
CASSIGSGYEQYF
>TRBD2|TRBJ2-7|.|TRBV11-2
TGTGCCAGCACCACACCCGCGGGAGTCTCCGAGCAGTACTTC
CASTTPAGVSEQYF
>TRBD2|TRBJ2-1|.|TRBV11-2
TGTGCCAGCAGCTTAGGGCCGGGAGGCCCTGAGCAGTTCTTC
CASSLGPGGPEQFF
>TRBD2|TRBJ2-1|.|TRBV7-8
TGTGCCAGCAGCTCTCTACTAGCGGGAGGAGGTTCCTACAATGAGCAGTTCTTC
CASSSLLAGGGSYNEQFF
>TRBD1|TRBJ2-1|.|TRBV5-1
TGCGCCAGCAGTCCAGGACAGGGCGCTGAGCAGTTCTTC
CASSPGQGAEQFF
>.|TRBJ2-1|.|TRBV11-2
TGTGCCAGCAGCTCTTTCCCGGGAGACACCTACAATGAGCAGTTCTTC
CASSSFPGDTYNEQFF
>.|TRBJ1-4|.|TRBV19
TGTGCCAGTAGAGACTACAGACAGGATCTGTTTTTT
CASRDYRQDLFF